Sequencing of this T cell receptor beta chain was carried out in a study of blood T cell repertoires in COVID-19. Whole-study context: In each case, the material was cDNA or gDNA derived from T cells, B-cell-depleted T cells, or PBMCs.

The V gene lost 3 bases and the J gene lost 3 bases, with 14 bases spanning the gap. In germline, CDR1 is DFQATT, CDR2 SNEGSKA (reference sequence). The CDR3 runs to 14 residues. The assay was immunoSEQ multiplex PCR, and TCRdb's table has in-frame clones only and misses some. The table lists a few hundred thousand clones, more than 70% of them singletons. The V gene is TRBV20-1, the J gene TRBJ1-2, with D tentatively TRBD1 (5 bases). This receptor was obtained from a man aged 35 to 55 with acute or convalescent COVID-19. The specimen was peripheral blood. CDR3: CSASQSRVDYGYTF. The DNA for the CDR3 is TGCAGTGCTAGTCAGTCCAGGGTGGACTATGGCTACACCTTC.